This T cell receptor (beta chain) stems from a study of esophageal squamous cell carcinoma under preoperative chemotherapy. Study as a whole: TCR repertoires were profiled from both peripheral blood T cells and tumor-infiltrating lymphocytes. General study results and limits: Paclitaxel-nedaplatin therapy caused immediate, substantial clonotype frequency changes.

TCRdb analysed the PCR reads with MiXCR anew, one entry per CDR3 protein. The data hold approximately 15,000 distinct CDR3 sequences, with more than 50% observed a single time. As for time point: before preoperative PTX-NDP chemotherapy. The CDR3 spans 13 residues. The V and J ends lost 5 bases and 10 bases respectively, with 15 bases between them. Looked up from germline, CDR1 is SGHTA and CDR2 is FQGNSA. This clonotype is a singleton in its sample. What it binds is unknown. The chain recombines TRBV7-2 with TRBJ2-1, with D perhaps matching TRBD1 (5 bases). The TCR was taken from a human donor with esophageal squamous cell carcinoma. The donor label of this sample is uncertain. The specimen was collected from a patient given preoperative chemotherapy. The CDR3 loop reads CASSPRTGSEQFF. The CDR3 nucleotides are TGTGCCAGCAGCCCCCGAACAGGATCCGAGCAGTTCTTC.